These T cell receptor beta chains were read from a single sample in a study of immune evolution from preneoplasia to lung adenocarcinoma. Data came from immunoSEQ multiplex PCR; TCRdb stores just in-frame clones and leaves some out. The sample comprises over 11,000 clones, around three quarters of which are singletons, and 4.9% rests with the top ten. Sequencing used FFPE minimally invasive lung adenocarcinoma tissue. These receptors all come from a person between 70 and 80 years old with lung adenocarcinoma. Both conserved end residues are part of each CDR3. The order of the fields is J gene, V gene, D gene, CDR3 length, clone size, CDR3 DNA, CDR3 protein. A D gene is named only where the DNA matches it firmly. Part of the rows lack a size; the others show once, few, many or a class for expanded clones.

j_call: TRBJ2-2
v_call: TRBV11-3
d_call: TRBD2
cdr3_length: 19
clone_size: .
cdr3_nt: TGTGCCAGCAGCCCCGACTCACTAGCGGCCCCGCGGAGGACCGGGGAGCTGTTTTTT
cdr3_aa: CASSPDSLAAPRRTGELFF

j_call: TRBJ2-5
v_call: TRBV5-1
d_call: .
cdr3_length: 13
clone_size: few
cdr3_nt: TGCGCCAGCTCGGTGGGAGGTCAAGAGACCCAGTACTTC
cdr3_aa: CASSVGGQETQYF

j_call: TRBJ2-7
v_call: TRBV15
d_call: TRBD2
cdr3_length: 15
clone_size: once
cdr3_nt: TGTGCCACCAGCAGAACCGGGACTAGCGGGAACGAGCAGTACTTC
cdr3_aa: CATSRTGTSGNEQYF

j_call: TRBJ1-1
v_call: TRBV19
d_call: .
cdr3_length: 13
clone_size: .
cdr3_nt: TGTGCCAGTAGTATAGACAGACGCACTGAAGCTTTCTTT
cdr3_aa: CASSIDRRTEAFF

j_call: TRBJ1-3
v_call: TRBV5-6
d_call: .
cdr3_length: 14
clone_size: .
cdr3_nt: TGTGCCAGCAGCTATCAGGGATCTGGAAACACCATATATTTT
cdr3_aa: CASSYQGSGNTIYF

j_call: TRBJ1-1
v_call: TRBV29-1
d_call: .
cdr3_length: 13
clone_size: .
cdr3_nt: TGCAGCGTCCAGACAGAGTTGAACACTGAAGCTTTCTTT
cdr3_aa: CSVQTELNTEAFF

j_call: TRBJ1-4
v_call: TRBV6-6
d_call: .
cdr3_length: 16
clone_size: .
cdr3_nt: TGTGCCAGCAGTTACTCCGGCAGCCGAGGAAATGAAAAACTGTTTTTT
cdr3_aa: CASSYSGSRGNEKLFF

j_call: TRBJ2-1
v_call: TRBV11-2
d_call: .
cdr3_length: 15
clone_size: .
cdr3_nt: TGTGCCAGCAGCGCCCCAGGAATATCCTACAATGAGCAGTTCTTC
cdr3_aa: CASSAPGISYNEQFF

j_call: TRBJ1-2
v_call: TRBV5-4
d_call: TRBD1
cdr3_length: 15
clone_size: .
cdr3_nt: TGTGCCAGCAGCAACCACAGGGGCCAAAACTATGGCTACACCTTC
cdr3_aa: CASSNHRGQNYGYTF

j_call: TRBJ1-2
v_call: TRBV5-6
d_call: .
cdr3_length: 14
clone_size: .
cdr3_nt: TGTGCCAGCAGCTTGTTTACAGCGCTCTATGGCTACACCTTC
cdr3_aa: CASSLFTALYGYTF

j_call: TRBJ1-2
v_call: TRBV7-9
d_call: .
cdr3_length: 16
clone_size: few
cdr3_nt: TGTGCCAGCAGCCCCCCCTACACAGGGACCAACTATGGCTACACCTTC
cdr3_aa: CASSPPYTGTNYGYTF

j_call: TRBJ2-1
v_call: TRBV28
d_call: TRBD2
cdr3_length: 13
clone_size: few
cdr3_nt: TGTGCCAGCAACCTAGCGGATTACAATGAGCAGTTCTTC
cdr3_aa: CASNLADYNEQFF

j_call: TRBJ1-4
v_call: TRBV11-2
d_call: .
cdr3_length: 16
clone_size: few
cdr3_nt: TGTGCCAGCAGCTTAGATTTTGGCAGGGGAGGAGAAAAACTGTTTTTT
cdr3_aa: CASSLDFGRGGEKLFF

j_call: TRBJ2-3
v_call: TRBV7-2
d_call: .
cdr3_length: 15
clone_size: .
cdr3_nt: TGTGCCAGCAGCCCTCAGCGGGTTAGCACAGATACGCAGTATTTT
cdr3_aa: CASSPQRVSTDTQYF

j_call: TRBJ2-6
v_call: TRBV19
d_call: .
cdr3_length: 17
clone_size: .
cdr3_nt: TGTGCCAGTAGTATACAGGGGCTGTACTCTGGGGCCAACGTCCTGACTTTC
cdr3_aa: CASSIQGLYSGANVLTF

j_call: TRBJ2-7
v_call: TRBV28
d_call: TRBD2
cdr3_length: 15
clone_size: .
cdr3_nt: TGTGCCAGCAGCTCAGTAGCGGGGGGGACCTACGAGCAGTACTTC
cdr3_aa: CASSSVAGGTYEQYF

j_call: TRBJ2-7
v_call: TRBV1
d_call: .
cdr3_length: 15
clone_size: few
cdr3_nt: TGCACCAGCAGCATAAGGGTAGTAACTCCCTACGAGCAGTACTTC
cdr3_aa: CTSSIRVVTPYEQYF

j_call: TRBJ2-1
v_call: TRBV2
d_call: .
cdr3_length: 12
clone_size: .
cdr3_nt: TGTGCCAGCAGCCGTGACGGACTGACGGAGTTCTTC
cdr3_aa: CASSRDGLTEFF

j_call: TRBJ1-4
v_call: TRBV19
d_call: TRBD1
cdr3_length: 15
clone_size: .
cdr3_nt: TGTGCCAGTAGTACCCGGACAGGGTCGGATGAAAAACTGTTTTTT
cdr3_aa: CASSTRTGSDEKLFF

j_call: TRBJ2-7
v_call: TRBV19
d_call: .
cdr3_length: 12
clone_size: few
cdr3_nt: TGTGCCAGTGGCAGAGGATCGTACGAGCAGTACTTC
cdr3_aa: CASGRGSYEQYF

j_call: TRBJ1-4
v_call: TRBV2
d_call: .
cdr3_length: 13
clone_size: .
cdr3_nt: TGTGCCAGCACCGCGTACTACGGGGAAAAACTGTTTTTT
cdr3_aa: CASTAYYGEKLFF

j_call: TRBJ1-2
v_call: TRBV12-2
d_call: .
cdr3_length: 15
clone_size: .
cdr3_nt: TGTGCAAGTCGCTTAGAGGGACCTAAGAAAGGGGGCTACACCTTC
cdr3_aa: CASRLEGPKKGGYTF

j_call: TRBJ1-2
v_call: TRBV5-5
d_call: .
cdr3_length: 13
clone_size: .
cdr3_nt: TGTGCCAGCAGCATAACAGAGAACTATGGCTACACCTTC
cdr3_aa: CASSITENYGYTF

j_call: TRBJ1-4
v_call: TRBV10-2
d_call: .
cdr3_length: 13
clone_size: .
cdr3_nt: TGCGCCAGCAGTGCCCAGATTAATGAAAAACTGTTTTTT
cdr3_aa: CASSAQINEKLFF

j_call: TRBJ1-4
v_call: TRBV10-3
d_call: TRBD1
cdr3_length: 14
clone_size: .
cdr3_nt: TGTGCCATCAGACAGGGGGCTGAGGGAGAAAAACTGTTTTTT
cdr3_aa: CAIRQGAEGEKLFF

j_call: TRBJ1-2
v_call: TRBV28
d_call: .
cdr3_length: 11
clone_size: .
cdr3_nt: TGTGCCAGCCAGAATAACTATGGCTACACCTTC
cdr3_aa: CASQNNYGYTF

j_call: TRBJ1-4
v_call: TRBV30
d_call: TRBD1
cdr3_length: 13
clone_size: few
cdr3_nt: TGTGCCTGGAGGGACAGGGGGAGTGAAAAACTGTTTTTT
cdr3_aa: CAWRDRGSEKLFF

j_call: TRBJ1-1
v_call: TRBV20-1
d_call: .
cdr3_length: 11
clone_size: .
cdr3_nt: TGCAGTGCTAGTCAGGCCACTGAAGCTTTCTTT
cdr3_aa: CSASQATEAFF

j_call: TRBJ2-1
v_call: TRBV11-3
d_call: TRBD2
cdr3_length: 15
clone_size: .
cdr3_nt: TGTGCCAGCAGCTCGGGACTAGCGGGGATCAATGAGCAGTTCTTC
cdr3_aa: CASSSGLAGINEQFF

j_call: TRBJ2-1
v_call: TRBV4-1
d_call: TRBD2
cdr3_length: 16
clone_size: .
cdr3_nt: TGCGCCAGCAGCCCTAGCGGGAGCGACTCCTACAATGAGCAGTTCTTC
cdr3_aa: CASSPSGSDSYNEQFF

j_call: TRBJ2-1
v_call: TRBV7-8
d_call: TRBD1
cdr3_length: 15
clone_size: .
cdr3_nt: TGTGCCAGCAGCTACAGGGGAAAGACCTACAATGAGCAGTTCTTC
cdr3_aa: CASSYRGKTYNEQFF

j_call: TRBJ2-3
v_call: TRBV29-1
d_call: .
cdr3_length: 12
clone_size: .
cdr3_nt: TGCAGCGTTGGTGTAGGACCAGATACGCAGTATTTT
cdr3_aa: CSVGVGPDTQYF

j_call: TRBJ2-7
v_call: TRBV2
d_call: .
cdr3_length: 15
clone_size: .
cdr3_nt: TGTGCCAGCAGTGCCCAGCCTAGCGCATCCTACGAGCAGTACTTC
cdr3_aa: CASSAQPSASYEQYF

j_call: TRBJ1-2
v_call: TRBV6-1
d_call: TRBD1
cdr3_length: 15
clone_size: .
cdr3_nt: TGTGCCAGCAGTGATAGAACAGGGGGCAACTATGGCTACACCTTC
cdr3_aa: CASSDRTGGNYGYTF

j_call: TRBJ1-5
v_call: TRBV4-2
d_call: .
cdr3_length: 14
clone_size: .
cdr3_nt: TGTGCCAGCAGCCAAGCAGGGGAGGGTCAGCCCCAGCATTTT
cdr3_aa: CASSQAGEGQPQHF

j_call: TRBJ1-2
v_call: TRBV30
d_call: TRBD1
cdr3_length: 14
clone_size: .
cdr3_nt: TGTGCCTGGAAAAGGACAGGGGGCTTCTATGGCTACACCTTC
cdr3_aa: CAWKRTGGFYGYTF

j_call: TRBJ2-3
v_call: TRBV14
d_call: TRBD2
cdr3_length: 18
clone_size: .
cdr3_nt: TGTGCCAGCAGCCAAGATCTGAGGATAGCGGGTGTCACAGATACGCAGTATTTT
cdr3_aa: CASSQDLRIAGVTDTQYF

j_call: TRBJ1-1
v_call: TRBV5-5
d_call: .
cdr3_length: 15
clone_size: .
cdr3_nt: TGTGCCAGCAGCTTGTTAATGGCGGTAACGACTGAAGCTTTCTTT
cdr3_aa: CASSLLMAVTTEAFF

j_call: TRBJ1-1
v_call: TRBV30
d_call: TRBD1
cdr3_length: 13
clone_size: .
cdr3_nt: TGTGCCTGGAGTGTAAACCAGGGGGCATTGACTTTCTTT
cdr3_aa: CAWSVNQGALTFF

j_call: TRBJ1-2
v_call: TRBV5-4
d_call: TRBD1
cdr3_length: 15
clone_size: .
cdr3_nt: TGTGCCAGCAGCTCCCCGGGACAGGGGGCGTTCGGCTACACCTTC
cdr3_aa: CASSSPGQGAFGYTF

j_call: TRBJ2-1
v_call: TRBV7-9
d_call: TRBD2
cdr3_length: 19
clone_size: few
cdr3_nt: TGTGCCAGCAGCTTAGGGTCCGGTAGCGGGAGAGGCTCCTACAATGAGCAGTTCTTC
cdr3_aa: CASSLGSGSGRGSYNEQFF

j_call: TRBJ2-1
v_call: TRBV7-3
d_call: .
cdr3_length: 16
clone_size: .
cdr3_nt: TGTGCCAGCAGCCTCATAGCGGCCAGCTCCTACAATGAGCAGTTCTTC
cdr3_aa: CASSLIAASSYNEQFF

j_call: TRBJ1-2
v_call: TRBV4-1
d_call: .
cdr3_length: 14
clone_size: .
cdr3_nt: TGCGCCAGCAGCCAAGCTCCCGCCGGCTATGGCTACACCTTC
cdr3_aa: CASSQAPAGYGYTF

j_call: TRBJ2-3
v_call: TRBV11-2
d_call: TRBD2
cdr3_length: 16
clone_size: .
cdr3_nt: TGTGCCAGCAGCAAGGGACTAGCGGAGACCACAGATACGCAGTATTTT
cdr3_aa: CASSKGLAETTDTQYF

j_call: TRBJ2-3
v_call: TRBV28
d_call: TRBD2
cdr3_length: 17
clone_size: .
cdr3_nt: TGTGCCAGCAGTTTAGGCCGGGCGGGAGCTCCCGTAGATACGCAGTATTTT
cdr3_aa: CASSLGRAGAPVDTQYF

j_call: TRBJ2-2
v_call: TRBV6-1
d_call: .
cdr3_length: 15
clone_size: .
cdr3_nt: TGTGCCAGCAGTGAAGGGAGACAGAGGACCGGGGAGCTGTTTTTT
cdr3_aa: CASSEGRQRTGELFF